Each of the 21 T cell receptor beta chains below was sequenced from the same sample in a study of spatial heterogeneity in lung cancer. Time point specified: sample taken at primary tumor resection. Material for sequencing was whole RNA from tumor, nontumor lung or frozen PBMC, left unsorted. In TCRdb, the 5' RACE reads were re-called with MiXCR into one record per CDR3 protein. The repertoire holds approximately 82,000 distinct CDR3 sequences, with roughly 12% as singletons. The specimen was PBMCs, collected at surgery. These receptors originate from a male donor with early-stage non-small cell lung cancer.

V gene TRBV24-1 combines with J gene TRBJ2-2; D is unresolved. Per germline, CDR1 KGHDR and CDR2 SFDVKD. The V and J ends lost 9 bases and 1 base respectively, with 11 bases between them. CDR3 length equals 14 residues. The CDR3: CATGPDGNTGELFF. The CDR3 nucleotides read TGTGCCACCGGCCCCGACGGGAACACCGGGGAGCTGTTTTTT.

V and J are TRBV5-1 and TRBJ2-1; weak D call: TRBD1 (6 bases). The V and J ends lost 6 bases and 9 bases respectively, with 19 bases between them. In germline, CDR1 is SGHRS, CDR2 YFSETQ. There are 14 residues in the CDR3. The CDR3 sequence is CASTVGQSGREQFF. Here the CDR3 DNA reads TGCGCCAGCACGGTAGGACAGTCCGGGCGTGAGCAGTTCTTC.

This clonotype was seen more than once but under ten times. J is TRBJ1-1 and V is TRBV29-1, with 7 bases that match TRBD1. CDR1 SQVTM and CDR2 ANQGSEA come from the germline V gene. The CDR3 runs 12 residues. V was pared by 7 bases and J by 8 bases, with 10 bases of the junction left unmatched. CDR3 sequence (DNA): TGCAGCGCAAGACAGGGTGGGGGGGAAGCTTTCTTT. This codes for CSARQGGGEAFF.

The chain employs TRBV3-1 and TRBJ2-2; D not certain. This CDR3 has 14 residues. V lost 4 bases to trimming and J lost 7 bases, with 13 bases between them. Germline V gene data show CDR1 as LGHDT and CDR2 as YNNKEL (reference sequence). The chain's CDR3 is CASSPLRVHGELFF. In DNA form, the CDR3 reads TGTGCCAGCAGCCCTTTAAGGGTCCACGGGGAGCTGTTTTTT.

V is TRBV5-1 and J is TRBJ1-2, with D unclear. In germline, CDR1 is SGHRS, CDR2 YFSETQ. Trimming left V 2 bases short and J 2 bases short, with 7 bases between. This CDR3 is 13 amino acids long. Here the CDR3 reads CASSLASNYGYTF. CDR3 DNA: TGCGCCAGCAGCTTAGCAAGCAACTATGGCTACACCTTC.

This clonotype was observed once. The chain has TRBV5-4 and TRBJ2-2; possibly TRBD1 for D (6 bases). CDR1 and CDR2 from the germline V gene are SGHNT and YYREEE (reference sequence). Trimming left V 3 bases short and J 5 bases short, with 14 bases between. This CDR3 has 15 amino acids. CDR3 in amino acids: CASSSTGPRTGELFF. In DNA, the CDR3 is TGTGCCAGCAGCTCGACAGGACCAAGAACCGGGGAGCTGTTTTTT.

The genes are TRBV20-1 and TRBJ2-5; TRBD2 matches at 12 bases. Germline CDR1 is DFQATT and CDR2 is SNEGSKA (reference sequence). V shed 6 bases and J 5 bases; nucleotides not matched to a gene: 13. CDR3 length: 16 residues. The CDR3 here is CSARLAGALYSETQYF. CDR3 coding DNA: TGCAGTGCCAGACTAGCGGGGGCCCTATATAGCGAGACCCAGTACTTC.

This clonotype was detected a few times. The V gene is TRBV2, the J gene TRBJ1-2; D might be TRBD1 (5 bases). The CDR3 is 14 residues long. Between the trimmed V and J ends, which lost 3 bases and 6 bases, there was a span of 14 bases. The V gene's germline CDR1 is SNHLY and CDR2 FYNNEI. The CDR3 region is CASSDGRGPNGYTF. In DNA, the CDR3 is TGTGCCAGCAGTGACGGAAGGGGACCTAATGGCTACACCTTC.

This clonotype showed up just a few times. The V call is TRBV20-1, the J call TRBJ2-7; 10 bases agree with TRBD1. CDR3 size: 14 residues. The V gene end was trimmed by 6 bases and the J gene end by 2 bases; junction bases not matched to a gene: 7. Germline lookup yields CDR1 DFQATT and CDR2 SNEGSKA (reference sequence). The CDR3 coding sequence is TGCAGTGCCCTAGGGACAGGGGATCCCTACGAGCAGTACTTC. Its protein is CSALGTGDPYEQYF.

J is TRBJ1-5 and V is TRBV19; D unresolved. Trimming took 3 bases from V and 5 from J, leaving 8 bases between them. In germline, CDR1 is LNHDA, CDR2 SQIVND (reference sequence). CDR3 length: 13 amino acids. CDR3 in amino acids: CASSITLDQPQHF. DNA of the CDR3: TGTGCCAGTAGTATTACTTTAGATCAGCCCCAGCATTTT.

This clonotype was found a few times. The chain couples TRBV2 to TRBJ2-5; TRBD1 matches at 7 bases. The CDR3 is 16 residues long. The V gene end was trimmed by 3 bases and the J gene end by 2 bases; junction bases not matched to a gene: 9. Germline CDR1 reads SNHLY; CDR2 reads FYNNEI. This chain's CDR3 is CASSEGDRAPQETQYF. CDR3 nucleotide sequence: TGTGCCAGCAGTGAGGGTGACAGGGCCCCACAAGAGACCCAGTACTTC.

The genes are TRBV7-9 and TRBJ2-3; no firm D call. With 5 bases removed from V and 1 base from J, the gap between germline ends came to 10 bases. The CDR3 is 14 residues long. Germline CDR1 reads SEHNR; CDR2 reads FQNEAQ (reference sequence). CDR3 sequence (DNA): TGTGCCAGCAGCGGGCTTCTTGGCACAGATACGCAGTATTTT. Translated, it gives CASSGLLGTDTQYF. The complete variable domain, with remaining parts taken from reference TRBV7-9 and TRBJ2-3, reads DTGVSQNPRHKITKRGQNVTFRCDPISEHNRLYWYRQTLGQGPEFLTYFQNEAQLEKSRLLSDRFSAERPKGSFSTLEIQRTEQGDSAMYLCASSGLLGTDTQYFGPGTRLTVL.

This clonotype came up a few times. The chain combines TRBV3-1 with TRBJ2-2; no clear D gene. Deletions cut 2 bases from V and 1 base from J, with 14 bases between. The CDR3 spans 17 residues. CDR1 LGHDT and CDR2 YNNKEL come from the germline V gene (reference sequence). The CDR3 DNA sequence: TGTGCCAGCAGCCAAAGGGCGAAGCCCGGGAACACCGGGGAGCTGTTTTTT. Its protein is CASSQRAKPGNTGELFF.

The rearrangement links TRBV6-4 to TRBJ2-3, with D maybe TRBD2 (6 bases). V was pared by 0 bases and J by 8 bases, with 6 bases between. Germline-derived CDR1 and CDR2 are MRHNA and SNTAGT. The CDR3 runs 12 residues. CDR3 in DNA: TGTGCCAGCAGTGACTCGGGACTTACGCAGTATTTT. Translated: CASSDSGLTQYF.

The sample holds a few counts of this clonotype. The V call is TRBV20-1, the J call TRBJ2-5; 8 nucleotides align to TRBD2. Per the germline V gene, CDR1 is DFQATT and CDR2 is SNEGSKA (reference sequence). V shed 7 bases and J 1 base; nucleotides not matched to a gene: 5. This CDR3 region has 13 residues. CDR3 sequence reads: CSVTSGLQETQYF. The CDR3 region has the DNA TGCAGTGTCACTAGCGGCCTCCAAGAGACCCAGTACTTC.

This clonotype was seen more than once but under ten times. The CDR3 DNA follows: TGTGCCAGCAGTTTACTGAGGACTAGCGGGCAGTTCTTC. Translation gives CASSLLRTSGQFF. V usage is TRBV6-2 or TRBV6-3 and J usage is TRBJ2-1; TRBD2 matches 10 bases. CDR1 and CDR2 (germline): MNHEY, SVGEGT. The CDR3 is 13 amino acids. V gave up 4 bases and J gave up 12 bases; unmatched junction bases: 6.

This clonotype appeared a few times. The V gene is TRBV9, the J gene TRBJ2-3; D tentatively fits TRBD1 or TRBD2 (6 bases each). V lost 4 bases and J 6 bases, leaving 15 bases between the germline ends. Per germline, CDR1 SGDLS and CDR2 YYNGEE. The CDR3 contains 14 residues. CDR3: CASSLVGGPDTQYF. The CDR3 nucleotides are TGTGCCAGCAGCTTAGTGGGGGGCCCGGATACGCAGTATTTT.

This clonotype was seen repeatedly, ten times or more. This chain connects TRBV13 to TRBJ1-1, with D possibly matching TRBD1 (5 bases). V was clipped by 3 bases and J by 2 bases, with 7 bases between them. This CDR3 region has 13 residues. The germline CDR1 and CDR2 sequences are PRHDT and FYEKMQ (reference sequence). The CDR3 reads CASSFQGNTEAFF. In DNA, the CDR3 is TGTGCCAGCAGCTTCCAGGGTAACACTGAAGCTTTCTTT.

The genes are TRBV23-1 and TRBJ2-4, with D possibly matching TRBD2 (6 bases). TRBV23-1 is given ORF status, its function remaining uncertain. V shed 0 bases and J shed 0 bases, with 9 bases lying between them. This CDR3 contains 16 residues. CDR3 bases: TGCGCCAGCAGTCAATCTGGGGGGTTAGCCAAAAACATTCAGTACTTC. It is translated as CASSQSGGLAKNIQYF.

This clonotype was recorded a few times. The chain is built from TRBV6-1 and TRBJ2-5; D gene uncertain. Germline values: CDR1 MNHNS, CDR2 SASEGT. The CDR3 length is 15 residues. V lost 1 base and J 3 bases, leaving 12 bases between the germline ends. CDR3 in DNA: TGTGCCAGCAGTGAAGTTGCGTTAAGGGAAGAGACCCAGTACTTC. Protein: CASSEVALREETQYF.

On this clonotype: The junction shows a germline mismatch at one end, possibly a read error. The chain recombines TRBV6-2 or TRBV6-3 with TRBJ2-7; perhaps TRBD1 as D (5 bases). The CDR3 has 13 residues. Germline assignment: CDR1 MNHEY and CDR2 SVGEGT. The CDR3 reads CASSYWTPDEQYF. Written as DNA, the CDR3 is TGTGCCAGCAGCTACTGGACACCCGACGAGCAGTACTTC.